This T cell receptor beta chain is drawn from a study of T-cell reconstitution after alpha-beta-depleted transplantation in children (dated by TCRdb to 2016 to 2017). Turning to the overall study: T-cell immune reconstitution after TCRalphabeta/CD19-depleted allogeneic hematopoietic cell transplantation in children was quantitatively tracked in the study by means of TCR repertoire profiling.

This sample's treatment or condition label indicates: allogeneic hematopoietic cell transplantation with graft depleted of TCRalphabeta T cells and CD19 B cells. Transplant recipients were children who received TCRalphabeta/CD19-depleted allogeneic hematopoietic cell grafts. The paper's findings and limits, for the study overall: Apparently early alphabetaT-cell count recovery about two months after transplant reportedly relied on only several hundred rapidly expanded clones derived from non-depleted graft cells. Hyperexpanded clone frequencies declined over subsequent months; after one year, T-cell counts and TCRbeta diversity were mostly attributed to newly produced T cells. In some patients, the high TCRbeta diversity seen at day 60 was put down to recipient T cells and intrathymic progenitors that had survived conditioning.

The germline V gene (reference sequence) sets CDR1 to DFQATT and CDR2 to SNEGSKA. From cysteine to phenylalanine, the CDR3 is 13 amino acids long. Here the CDR3 DNA is all that survives: 39 bases in frame from base 1. V is pared back by 2 bases and J by 4 bases, with 9 bases lying between the germline termini. Library construction relied on PCR. Sequencing was performed on an Illumina HiSeq 2500. TCR libraries were prepared with molecular barcoding, using unique molecular identifiers to normalize TCRbeta repertoire quantification. Clones were called with MiXCR by TCRdb after fastp trimmed the public reads at Q25, and only in-frame beta chains were retained. Rows are combined by CDR3 protein, so each entry shows the most common genes and DNA. This sample comprises more than 200,000 distinct CDR3 sequences, about 24% of them detected only once. The top ten hold 4% to 5.5% of the sample. A word on this clonotype: Its antigen is unknown. No base quality information exists; no much larger clone differs at one position.

Source: PBMCs, mostly from graft donor cells, taken 360 days after TCRalphabeta/CD19-depleted stem cell transplant. Recombination linked TRBV20-1 to TRBJ2-1; a confident D gene designation cannot be given. The clonotype comes from a female patient aged 2-9 years who had a stem cell transplant for congenital amegakaryocytic thrombocytopenia, so the T cells may come from the graft donor. The bases read TGCAGTGCTAGATTTCGCAGGTACAATGAGCAGTTCTTC. The resulting protein is CSARFRRYNEQFF.